This T cell receptor (beta chain) originates from a study of blood T cell repertoires in COVID-19. Looking at the study overall: The United States, Italy and Spain were the sources of the acute and convalescent COVID-19 samples. The analysed material was cDNA or gDNA that came from T cells, B-cell-depleted T cells, or PBMCs.

TCRdb keeps only in-frame clones here, not all; method: immunoSEQ multiplex PCR. The repertoire holds a few hundred thousand clones, with 84% as singletons. This clonotype originated in a woman aged 40 to 49 who had recovered from COVID-19. Sequenced: peripheral blood.

In nucleotides, the CDR3 is TGTGCCAGCCGGTCAGGGGGTGGGCAGGGTGAGCAGTTCTTC. Translation: CASRSGGGQGEQFF. The chain joins TRBV6-5 to TRBJ2-1, with TRBD1 matching 7 bases. The V gene end was trimmed by 8 bases and the J gene end by 9 bases; junction bases not matched to a gene: 13. The CDR3 loop spans 14 amino acids. Per germline, CDR1 MNHEY and CDR2 SVGAGI.